These 29 T cell receptor beta chains originate from one sample sequenced in a study of blood T cell repertoires in COVID-19. Clones were sequenced by immunoSEQ multiplex PCR, and TCRdb holds only the in-frame ones, with some missing. The sample lists some 150,000 clones, roughly 87% seen once, with 1% to 1.5% in the top ten. The specimen sequenced was PBMCs or T cells enriched from blood (not recorded which). All receptors derive from a human donor with acute COVID-19. The donor label of this sample is uncertain.

This chain uses TRBV7-6 with TRBJ2-5, with D uncertain. Trimming removed 0 bases from V and 5 bases from J, with 16 bases in between. The CDR3 runs 16 residues. Germline V gene data show CDR1 as SGHVS and CDR2 as FNYEAQ. The CDR3 protein is CASSLAHTTSQETQYF. The CDR3 coding sequence is TGTGCCAGCAGCTTAGCGCACACTACAAGCCAGGAGACCCAGTACTTC.

This chain connects TRBV6-5 to TRBJ1-2; 7 bases are shared with TRBD1. The CDR3 covers 13 residues. CDR1 and CDR2 from the germline V gene are MNHEY and SVGAGI. The V segment lost 0 bases and the J segment 8 bases; nucleotides outside the gene matches: 3. The CDR3 nucleotides read TGTGCCAGCAGTTACTCTACAGGGGACGGCTACACCTTC. This translates into CASSYSTGDGYTF.

CDR3 nucleotide sequence: TGTGCCAGCAGTCCTCCGGGACAGGGGGCCCCAACTAATGAAAAACTGTTTTTT. Translated: CASSPPGQGAPTNEKLFF. This chain joins TRBV28 and TRBJ1-4; TRBD1 aligns across 12 bases. Germline loops: CDR1 MDHEN, CDR2 SYDVKM. CDR3 size: 18 residues. The V gene end was trimmed by 5 bases and the J gene end by 0 bases; junction bases not matched to a gene: 7.

The V and J genes are TRBV5-1 and TRBJ1-2; TRBD1 might be the D (5 bases). V was trimmed by 0 bases and J by 6 bases, leaving 12 bases between them. CDR3 size: 14 residues. Germline CDR1 SGHRS, CDR2 YFSETQ. The CDR3 protein is CASSLAAGRDGYTF. CDR3 coding DNA: TGCGCCAGCAGCTTGGCGGCAGGGAGGGATGGCTACACCTTC.

The chain employs TRBV7-9 and TRBJ2-5, with 8 nucleotides matching TRBD1. The trim removed 5 bases at V and 2 bases at J, leaving 7 bases unmatched. CDR1 SEHNR and CDR2 FQNEAQ come from the germline V gene (reference sequence). The CDR3 sequence is 15 residues long. The CDR3 coding sequence is TGTGCCAGCAGCGCCTCGGACAGGGAACAAGAGACCCAGTACTTC. It specifies CASSASDREQETQYF. Full variable domain (remainder filled in from reference TRBV7-9 and TRBJ2-5): DTGVSQNPRHKITKRGQNVTFRCDPISEHNRLYWYRQTLGQGPEFLTYFQNEAQLEKSRLLSDRFSAERPKGSFSTLEIQRTEQGDSAMYLCASSASDREQETQYFGPGTRLLVL.

CDR3 sequence: CASSPDRVRNEKLFF. The CDR3 nucleotides are TGTGCCAGCAGTCCTGACAGGGTCCGTAATGAAAAACTGTTTTTT. V gene TRBV28 combines with J gene TRBJ1-4; TRBD1 matches at 7 bases. CDR1 MDHEN and CDR2 SYDVKM come from the germline V gene. Germline trimming cut 5 bases from V and 4 bases from J; bases unmatched to any gene: 7. The CDR3 is 15 amino acids.

This chain connects TRBV4-1 to TRBJ2-1; possible D gene TRBD1, 5 bases. The CDR3 is made up of 13 amino acids. Trimming left V 7 bases short and J 3 bases short, with 10 bases between. Germline loops: CDR1 MGHRA, CDR2 YSYEKL. The CDR3 is CASKKDNYNEQFF. CDR3 coding DNA: TGCGCCAGCAAGAAGGACAACTACAATGAGCAGTTCTTC.

The chain combines TRBV9 with TRBJ1-4; no definite D call. The CDR3 contains 13 residues. V shed 0 bases and J shed 5 bases, with 5 bases lying between them. CDR1 is SGDLS and CDR2 is YYNGEE in the germline V gene. The CDR3 sequence: CASSVGGNEKLFF. Written as DNA, the CDR3 is TGTGCCAGCAGCGTAGGCGGGAATGAAAAACTGTTTTTT.

V and J are TRBV6-5 and TRBJ2-5; TRBD2 might be the D (5 bases). This CDR3 has 13 residues. V lost 5 bases, J lost 2 bases, and 9 bases lay in between. The germline CDR1 and CDR2 sequences are MNHEY and SVGAGI. The CDR3 bases are TGTGCCAGCAGTATCGAGGGACAAGAGACCCAGTACTTC. Protein: CASSIEGQETQYF.

The DNA for the CDR3 is TGTGCCAGCAGTTACGAAGGCAGGGCTGATGAAAAACTGTTTTTT. This encodes CASSYEGRADEKLFF. The rearrangement links TRBV6-5 to TRBJ1-4; possibly TRBD1 for D (5 bases). Trimming took off 2 bases at V and 6 bases at J, with 13 bases between the two ends. CDR1 is MNHEY, CDR2 SVGAGI, per germline. CDR3 length equals 15 residues.

The sample holds a few counts of this clone. The sample has other DNA sequences that encode this CDR3 too. The V call is TRBV6-1, the J call TRBJ1-2, with D perhaps matching TRBD1 (5 bases). Germline V lookup: CDR1 MNHNS, CDR2 SASEGT. Trimming stripped 0 bases from V and 3 bases from J, with 8 bases between. This CDR3 region has 14 residues. CDR3 sequence: CASSEAGGDYGYTF. For the CDR3, the DNA is TGTGCCAGCAGTGAAGCGGGAGGGGACTATGGCTACACCTTC.

The chain links TRBV19 to TRBJ1-1, with 7 bases aligning to TRBD1. Germline V gene data show CDR1 as LNHDA and CDR2 as SQIVND (reference sequence). V was clipped by 8 bases and J by 3 bases; unmatched bases: 6. The CDR3 contains 13 residues. CDR3 region: CASFRGIDTEAFF. CDR3 DNA: TGTGCCAGTTTCAGGGGGATCGACACTGAAGCTTTCTTT.

The chain links TRBV6-1 to TRBJ2-7, with 8 bases lining up with TRBD1. CDR3 length: 12 amino acids. Looked up from germline, CDR1 is MNHNS and CDR2 is SASEGT. J was trimmed by 6 bases and V by 2 bases; bases with no gene match: 0. CDR3 nucleotides: TGTGCCAGCAGTGAACAGGGGGCCGAGCAGTACTTC. Its protein is CASSEQGAEQYF.

The chain joins TRBV4-3 to TRBJ1-2; D might be TRBD1 (5 bases). Germline V CDR1 and CDR2: LGHNA, YSLEER. The CDR3 runs 14 residues. The ends were cut back, 0 bases at V and 7 bases at J, with 12 bases in the middle. CDR3 nucleotide sequence: TGCGCCAGCAGCCAAGATTCGGCGGGGGTTGGCTACACCTTC. It translates to CASSQDSAGVGYTF.

Comments on this clone: One end of the junction does not line up with germline, which may come from a read error. This CDR3 is CASSAWTGTSF. Here the CDR3 DNA reads TGTGCCAGCAGTGCATGGACAGGAACCTCGTTT. This rearrangement joins TRBV2 to TRBJ1-4, with 7 bases matching TRBD1. CDR1 SNHLY and CDR2 FYNNEI come from the germline V gene. The CDR3 length is 11 residues.

The rearrangement links TRBV7-9 to TRBJ2-3; no definite D call. The CDR3 sequence is 13 residues long. Trimming shortened V by 3 bases and J by 2 bases, and 6 bases separated the two germline ends. From germline, CDR1 is SEHNR and CDR2 FQNEAQ (reference sequence). The CDR3 loop is CASSFPITDTQYF. As DNA, the CDR3 is TGTGCCAGCAGCTTCCCAATCACAGATACGCAGTATTTT. The whole variable domain, remainder taken from reference TRBV7-9 and TRBJ2-3, is DTGVSQNPRHKITKRGQNVTFRCDPISEHNRLYWYRQTLGQGPEFLTYFQNEAQLEKSRLLSDRFSAERPKGSFSTLEIQRTEQGDSAMYLCASSFPITDTQYFGPGTRLTVL.

The chain carries TRBV14 and TRBJ2-3; TRBD2 aligns across 7 bases. V dropped 6 bases and J dropped 3; count of bases not matched to a gene: 3. In germline, CDR1 is SGHDN, CDR2 FVKESK. The CDR3 covers 13 residues. For the CDR3, the DNA is TGTGCCAGCAGGAGGGAGGGTACAGATACGCAGTATTTT. The encoded protein is CASRREGTDTQYF. Full variable domain (rest looked up from reference TRBV14 and TRBJ2-3): EAGVTQFPSHSVIEKGQTVTLRCDPISGHDNLYWYRRVMGKEIKFLLHFVKESKQDESGMPNNRFLAERTGGTYSTLKVQPAELEDSGVYFCASRREGTDTQYFGPGTRLTVL.

This chain links TRBV27 with TRBJ1-6, with 8 positions matching TRBD1. The CDR3 contains 14 residues. The ends lost 2 bases at V and 9 bases at J; junction bases unmatched: 3. The V gene's germline CDR1 is MNHEY and CDR2 SMNVEV (reference sequence). The CDR3 DNA sequence: TGTGCCAGCAGTTTACAGGGGGCGGCTTCACCCCTCCACTTT. Translation: CASSLQGAASPLHF.

V gene TRBV4-3 combines with J gene TRBJ1-2; D is uncertain. Trimming took 1 base from V and 2 from J, leaving 11 bases between them. The V gene's germline CDR1 is LGHNA and CDR2 YSLEER. The CDR3 runs 15 residues. This chain's CDR3 is CASSQGAGGNYGYTF. CDR3 nucleotide sequence: TGCGCCAGCAGCCAAGGCGCGGGCGGAAACTATGGCTACACCTTC.

The chain combines TRBV2 with TRBJ1-4, with 10 bases identical to TRBD1. V gave up 6 bases and J gave up 0 bases; unmatched junction bases: 16. The CDR3 consists of 20 residues. Germline assignment: CDR1 SNHLY and CDR2 FYNNEI. CDR3 bases: TGTGCCAGCAGCTTATCCGGGACAGGGGCGCGGGGTGCAACTAATGAAAAACTGTTTTTT. Its protein product is CASSLSGTGARGATNEKLFF. The full variable domain, completed using reference TRBV2 and TRBJ1-4, is EPEVTQTPSHQVTQMGQEVILRCVPISNHLYFYWYRQILGQKVEFLVSFYNNEISEKSEIFDDQFSVERPDGSNFTLKIRSTKLEDSAMYFCASSLSGTGARGATNEKLFFGSGTQLSVL.

The chain carries TRBV4-1 and TRBJ1-2, with a possible D match to TRBD1 (5 bases). The CDR3 consists of 13 residues. CDR1 and CDR2 from the germline V gene are MGHRA and YSYEKL. V lost 4 bases and J 7 bases, leaving 13 bases between the germline ends. The CDR3 sequence: CASSPDRGSGYTF. CDR3 nucleotides: TGCGCCAGCAGCCCCGACCGGGGGTCTGGCTACACCTTC.

CDR3 sequence: CASGIAGGLGTGELFF. The CDR3 nucleotides read TGTGCCAGCGGGATAGCGGGGGGGCTAGGCACCGGGGAGCTGTTTTTT. The chain joins TRBV2 to TRBJ2-2; 11 positions agree with TRBD2. The CDR3 spans 16 residues. The V and J ends lost 8 bases and 4 bases, in that order; junction bases with no gene match: 9. Germline V gene sequence: CDR1 SNHLY, CDR2 FYNNEI.

Comment on this clone: Additional DNA sequences in this sample encode the identical CDR3. V usage is TRBV2 and J usage is TRBJ1-1, with D maybe TRBD1 (5 bases). Germline CDR1 is SNHLY and CDR2 is FYNNEI. This CDR3 is 14 amino acids long. V lost 2 bases, J lost 3 bases, and 10 bases lay in between. CDR3 sequence reads: CASSEQGGDTEAFF. CDR3 sequence (DNA): TGTGCCAGCAGTGAACAGGGAGGGGACACTGAAGCTTTCTTT.

As for this clone: This sample includes further DNA sequences coding for the same CDR3. This rearrangement joins TRBV5-1 to TRBJ2-7, with TRBD1 matching over 7 bases. Germline CDR1 and CDR2: SGHRS and YFSETQ. V was clipped by 0 bases and J by 2 bases; unmatched bases: 5. The CDR3 runs 15 residues. CDR3 nucleotides: TGCGCCAGCAGCTTGGTCGCAGGGGGAACCTACGAGCAGTACTTC. It is translated as CASSLVAGGTYEQYF. The full variable domain, with the rest looked up from reference TRBV5-1 and TRBJ2-7, is KAGVTQTPRYLIKTRGQQVTLSCSPISGHRSVSWYQQTPGQGLQFLFEYFSETQRNKGNFPGRFSGRQFSNSRSEMNVSTLELGDSALYLCASSLVAGGTYEQYFGPGTRLTVT.

The V gene is TRBV4-1, the J gene TRBJ2-7; D is perhaps TRBD2 (5 bases). Between the trimmed V and J ends, which lost 5 bases and 3 bases, there was a span of 11 bases. Germline CDR1 MGHRA, CDR2 YSYEKL. The CDR3 extends over 13 amino acids. The CDR3 protein is CASSSGLHYEQYF. The CDR3 region has the DNA TGCGCCAGCAGCTCTGGACTGCACTACGAGCAGTACTTC.

In its sample, this clone was seen a few times. A junction end diverges from the germline sequence, so it may reflect a read error. The V call is TRBV5-5, the J call TRBJ1-2; TRBD1 agrees at 12 bases. This CDR3 is built from 13 residues. CDR1 is SGHKS, CDR2 YYEKEE, per germline (reference sequence). CDR3 protein: CASSIMPGQGAGF. CDR3 DNA: TGTGCCAGCAGCATCATGCCGGGACAGGGGGCAGGCTTC.

The chain is built from TRBV5-4 and TRBJ2-3; 12 bases are a match to TRBD2. The CDR3 is 15 residues long. V lost 4 bases, J lost 4 bases, and 4 bases stayed unmatched. Germline V lookup: CDR1 SGHNT, CDR2 YYREEE (reference sequence). Here the CDR3 reads CASSPGLAGSDTQYF. The CDR3 nucleotides read TGTGCCAGCAGCCCAGGACTAGCGGGGTCAGATACGCAGTATTTT.

V and J are TRBV24-1 and TRBJ1-2; 7 bases map to TRBD1. Trimming at V came to 6 bases and at J to 7 bases, leaving 10 bases not matched to a gene. Germline loops: CDR1 KGHDR, CDR2 SFDVKD. There are 14 residues in the CDR3. The CDR3 DNA reads as TGTGCCACCAGTTCGACAGGGTCGGGGTCTGGCTACACCTTC. Its translation is CATSSTGSGSGYTF.

This chain joins TRBV6-5 and TRBJ1-1; TRBD1 matches 7 bases. The CDR3 runs to 14 residues. V was pared by 6 bases and J by 7 bases, with 11 bases of the junction left unmatched. Germline V gene data show CDR1 as MNHEY and CDR2 as SVGAGI. The DNA of the CDR3 is TGTGCCAGCAGCCTACAGGGGTCCCAGATTGAAGCTTTCTTT. The encoded protein is CASSLQGSQIEAFF.